What follows describes a single T cell receptor (beta chain). This clonotype was seen once. The antigen it binds to is not known. No base qualities exist here, and no much larger clone lies one base off it. One read alone lends weak support. The method behind the library was 5' RACE. Sequencing instrument: Illumina HiSeq 2000. Template switching introduced a universal primer binding site; the final cDNA contained a unique molecular identifier, enabling accurate counting of TCR cDNA molecules. Specific primers in the conserved constant-segment region were used to synthesize first-strand cDNA for the TCR alpha and beta chains. Each cDNA library was double barcoded, with a SMART-Mk sample barcode plus Illumina barcodes, to control for contamination. TruSeq adapter sequences, together with Illumina sample barcodes, were added in two successive PCR steps. TCR alpha and beta cDNA libraries were sequenced on the Illumina HiSeq platform with custom primers. For the original study's pipeline: MiGEC was used to process raw reads and extract unique molecular identifiers, and MiXCR was used to find CDR3 positions. For each individual, recombination models were inferred using an EM algorithm with the repgenHMM and IGoR tools. Shared clonotype analysis was performed with the tcR package in R, normalizing sharing by the product of cloneset sizes. Out-of-frame nonproductive sequences were analyzed to study raw recombination free of thymic and clonal selection effects. TCRdb reanalyzed the raw reads on its own, using fastp at Q25 for trimming and MiXCR for clone calling, and kept in-frame beta chains. When rows share a CDR3 protein, they turn into one entry using the most common DNA and genes. The V and J calls come from TCRdb's annotation, not from the publication. This sample has 400,000 to 500,000 distinct CDR3 sequences in its table, and approximately 17% of those were observed once. Roughly an eighth of the sample is in the top ten clones.

This sample was taken from a study of identical twins (dated by TCRdb to the mid-2010s). For the wider study: The study deep-sequenced TCR alpha and beta repertoires from monozygotic twins, unrelated adults of various ages and cord blood to test whether fetal clonotypes persist. Replicate twin experiments were performed at different times using different library preparation protocols to rule out contamination. What the research found in general, with its limitations: Invariant T cells such as MAIT and iNKT could partly confound zero-insertion analyses, though diverse VJ usage argued against this for most clonotypes. Abundant cord blood beta clonotypes had fewer insertions, young adult naive repertoires showed a similar but weaker trend, and memory repertoires showed no such trend. Because the same donors could not be followed over many years, the conclusions relied on cross-sectional statistical analysis. Out-of-frame TCR alpha sequences shared between twins showed an excess of low generation-probability sequences compared with coincidental sharing between unrelated individuals. Recombination models systematically underestimated out-of-frame TCR alpha sharing in monozygotic twins but agreed with sharing between unrelated individuals. In beta out-of-frame sequences, excess twin sharing was weaker, because having fewer shared sequences lowered the signal-to-noise ratio.

The CDR3 goes from the cysteine to the phenylalanine over 15 residues. The kept DNA is CDR3 alone, 45 bases in frame from the first base. CDR1 and CDR2, looked up from the germline V gene, are SGHRS and YFSETQ. V is pruned by 6 bases and J by 3 bases, leaving 12 bases of the junction without a gene match. Every donor in the study was a healthy Caucasian. The study also sequenced three unrelated non-twin adults: a male aged 18 to 30, a male aged 50 to 59 and a female aged 50 to 59. Miltenyi CD45RO+ enrichment and human naive T-cell isolation kits were used to isolate memory (CD45RO+) and naive T cells from PBMC.

Material: naive T cells sorted from blood. Reading the label with the study, this specimen's cell subset or site is: cells isolated with a human naive T-cell isolation kit. The receptor's source is a man aged 50-60 years in good health. This receptor chain uses TRBV5-1 and TRBJ2-7, and TRBD1 matches 7 of the central bases. In nucleotide form, the sequence is TGCGCCAGCACCCTCGAGGAGGCAGGGGGCTACGAGCAGTACTTC. This encodes CASTLEEAGGYEQYF. The entire variable domain, with the stretches around the CDR3 drawn from the reference TRBV5-1 and TRBJ2-7 proteins, is KAGVTQTPRYLIKTRGQQVTLSCSPISGHRSVSWYQQTPGQGLQFLFEYFSETQRNKGNFPGRFSGRQFSNSRSEMNVSTLELGDSALYLCASTLEEAGGYEQYFGPGTRLTVT.